This T cell receptor beta chain came from a study of cytomegalovirus exposure and HLA in healthy donors (dated by TCRdb to 2015 to 2018). Turning to the overall study: In an earlier analysis of some 610 of the donors, around 290 Gb of sequence data and 117 million unique TCR beta sequences from roughly 200 million T cells were reported. An early release covering roughly 640 HLA-typed donors comprised 250 to 350 gigabases of sequencing data and roughly 86 million unique TCR sequences. Among the roughly 400 genotyped donors, around 81% belonged to the genetic ancestry cluster associated with self-reported Caucasian donors. The study aimed to test whether signatures of past pathogen exposure could be identified by cataloging public T cell receptors. The study used immunosequencing to profile the T cell repertoires of more than 650 subjects and linked those repertoires to cytomegalovirus serostatus. Along with the roughly 710-subject first cohort, a separate validation cohort of around 120 different subjects was used. To predict cytomegalovirus infection status, the study combined high-throughput TCR immunosequencing, statistical association of individual TCRs with disease status, and machine learning. A later analysis re-analyzed previously published TCR beta repertoires from 550 to 700 donors and added high-resolution HLA genotyping to study TCR occurrence patterns. Rather than using new phenotypic data, the later analysis identified candidate immune exposures from TCR beta sequences and from how often those sequences occurred across donors. To decide whether each TCR beta V gene segment behaved as functional or pseudogenic, an earlier analysis of approximately 620 of the donors relied on high-throughput TCR beta sequencing. Donor age, sex, ethnicity and CMV serostatus were collected together with the repertoire data. Genome-wide SNP genotypes for about three fifths of the roughly 670 donors were used in a later genetic analysis, which treated that subset as a discovery cohort. All discovery cohort repertoires had been generated on a single sequencing platform. HLA typing included class I and class II loci at four-digit resolution. The number of donors typed differed by locus, with about 629-630 for A, B, C, DRB1 and DQB1, approximately 500 for DQA1, 606 for DPA1, and over 400 for DPB1. Four or five DR-DQ haplotypes were treated as single units for association and clustering because of strong linkage in the cohort. Among 398 genotyped donors of the cohort, an average of around 240,000 unique TCR beta nucleotide sequences were sequenced per donor, roughly 20% of them non-productive. Broad study findings and their caveats: The sequencing pipeline was judged likely to have produced a cluster of highly shared sequence variants as a technical artifact. Sequencing depth was assumed to be roughly uniform across donors in the presence/absence analyses, though that assumption may not hold. A later analysis found that TCR association rates varied across HLA loci, with DRB1 alleles showing the most associated TCRs and HLA-C alleles the fewest. In a later analysis, HLA-associated TCR beta chains were found to be more clonally expanded and to have lower generation probabilities than equally common non-associated chains. A further reported finding was that TCR beta sequences accurately predicted the HLA-A and HLA-B alleles for most subjects in the first cohort. According to a later analysis, parvovirus B19, influenza, CMV and Epstein-Barr virus appeared linked to several top co-occurrence clusters. Across donors, most TCR sequences were observed very rarely, whereas some public TCRs were present in many individuals. About 17 rarely observed V segments, including chromosome 9 orphons, were excluded from the earlier analysis of several hundred of the donors because counts were too low. According to a later genetic analysis, donors in an Asian-associated ancestry cluster had fewer N-insertions in productive TCRs than the roughly 670-donor mean. At a false discovery rate of 0.05, a later analysis linked 16,951 TCR beta sequences to specific HLA alleles. According to a later analysis, most CMV-associated TCR beta chains appeared to be HLA-restricted, and the HLA associations seemed to be driven largely by CMV exposure. V-gene and J-gene trimming of TCR beta chains was associated with a missense DCLRE1C variant in a later genetic analysis, and the association was replicated in an independent cohort. It was suggested by the authors that the approach could potentially be generalized to other disease states and immunological phenotypes. In this cohort, only TCR beta chains were sequenced, and detectable features were limited by the absence of alpha or paired-chain data. Because HLA typing was missing for some donors at each locus, association tests included only the typed subset. The 87-base-pair reads could not distinguish some IMGT-functional V segments, including TRBV6-2 and TRBV6-3, so those segments were excluded. In vitro tests confirmed that a few of the cytomegalovirus-associated TCR beta chains recognize cytomegalovirus antigens. When HLA alleles, especially DR and DQ, strongly co-occurred, attributing TCR associations to individual alleles was difficult. The classifier was reported to diagnose cytomegalovirus status with high specificity and sensitivity in both the original cohort and the validation cohort. An earlier analysis of some 560 of the donors showed that most TCR beta V segments appeared in productive rearrangements either about 90% or about 30% of the time, which broadly matched IMGT annotations. In the study, some 180 TCR beta chains were listed as associated with cytomegalovirus. The only immune exposure information available for the cohort was CMV serostatus. Linkage disequilibrium might explain the correlated functional status among segregating V segments, but an unknown experimental factor could not be ruled out.

The CDR3 goes from the cysteine to the phenylalanine over 13 residues. The entry retains the CDR3 DNA only, 39 bases that are in frame from base 1. The germline V gene (reference sequence) sets CDR1 to SEHNR and CDR2 to FQNEAQ. V is shortened by 5 bases, J by 3 bases, and the region joining them spans 10 bases. Library preparation used the immunoSEQ multiplex PCR assay. For the multiplex PCR, a mixture combining 60 forward primers for TCR Vbeta segments and 13 reverse primers for TCR Jbeta segments was used. The CDR3 region of rearranged TCR beta genes was amplified from genomic DNA with a multiplex PCR assay. The Illumina HiSeq System was used to sequence the amplified TCR beta libraries as 87-base-pair reads. On the study's bioinformatics: A later analysis counted about 76 million unique TCR beta chains across the roughly 700 repertoires, and roughly 10 million of these chains were shared by at least two donors. A nearest-neighbor algorithm error-corrected the raw reads and collapsed the reads into unique sequences, merging closely related sequences to remove PCR and sequencing errors. Alignment of CDR3 sequences to IMGT reference sequences was used to assign V, D and J gene segments. Each retained sequence needed at least a six-nucleotide match to both a V gene segment and a J gene segment. Rearrangements were called productive when the CDR3 lacked stop codons and stayed in frame with V and J; all others were non-productive. Following IMGT convention, CDR3 was defined as the stretch from the second conserved V-encoded cysteine to the conserved J-encoded phenylalanine. The earlier analysis of roughly 590 of the donors excluded sequences that lacked an unambiguous match to a single V gene segment. In an earlier analysis of roughly 600 of the donors, a V segment was called functional when productive rearrangements were above 56.7%, and segregating when the standard deviation between donors exceeded 5%. To diagnose cytomegalovirus status from the catalog of TCR beta chain sequences, a statistical classification framework was built. V and J gene assignment, in a later analysis, came from comparing TCR nucleotide sequences with IMGT/GENE-DB human TR gene sequences. The TCRdist pipeline was used in a later analysis to assign CDR3 sequences and most-parsimonious VDJ recombination scenarios. A later analysis defined each TCR beta chain by its CDR3 amino acid sequence plus V-gene family, and excluded reads lacking a unique V-gene family. A later analysis removed 592 highly shared, low-generation-probability nucleotide sequences to deal with suspected cross-contamination and a sequencing artifact. In a later analysis, a clonal expansion index for each public chain was calculated from normalized within-repertoire ranks of inferred template counts. A later analysis computed generation probabilities with a VDJ recombination model fitted to out-of-frame rearrangements, and checked the results against IGoR. A later analysis scored TCR-TCR, TCR-HLA and TCR-CMV co-occurrence with hypergeometric tests, applying a repertoire-size bias correction to TCR pairs. To estimate false discovery rates, a later analysis permuted the HLA or CMV assignments 20 times. In a later analysis, co-occurring TCRs were grouped with DBSCAN, and TCRdist sequence similarity was added when clustering was performed within HLA-allele-positive subsets. Repertoires with fewer than 30,000 or more than 120,000 public chains were left out of co-occurrence clustering, as were five repertoires with anomalous nucleotide sharing. As stored in TCRdb, this immuneACCESS dataset retains in-frame rearrangements with V and J assigned. A fraction of the clones does not appear; measured against another copy, unresolved V genes explain less than half of the discrepancy, and the remainder lacks a known reason. V and J calls plus clone size are reproduced from that table; the DNA served to infer D and trimming. The sample records 150,000 to 200,000 clones, over 75% of which are singletons. The ten largest clones represent around 2% of the sample.

With respect to this clone: The target of this receptor is not known. There are no base qualities to consult, and no much larger clone falls within one base.

The cohort comprised 710 or so healthy bone marrow donors. At the time of sampling, all cohort members were nominally healthy, though unrecorded immune exposures were likely present. The donor tested CMV seronegative, placing the donor among the 350 or so seronegative members of the cohort. A peripheral blood sample was collected from each donor, and TCR beta sequencing was performed on peripheral blood mononuclear cells. Genomic DNA was extracted from the blood cell samples with the Qiagen DNeasy Blood Extraction Kit. Sample: PBMCs. The rearranged chain carries TRBV7-9 and TRBJ1-1, with the D gene uncertain. The TCR comes from a man between 18 and 29 years old in good health and CMV-seronegative. CDR3 protein: CASSPHSDTEAFF. The DNA is TGTGCCAGCAGCCCGCACTCCGACACTGAAGCTTTCTTT.